This entry concerns a single T cell receptor (beta chain). Other nucleotide sequences in the sample specify the same CDR3. The CDR3 consists of 17 residues. The V end lost 4 bases, the J end lost 2 bases, and 24 bases lay between the germline ends. From germline, CDR1 is SQVTM and CDR2 ANQGSEA. This sample was included in a study of shared T cell receptors in the human thymus. Sequencing was performed with immunoSEQ multiplex PCR; in TCRdb, only in-frame clones are kept and a portion is missing. Of hundreds of thousands of clones in the sample, 88% are singletons; the top ten hold 0.0095% to 0.013%. This same sample was also taken into another study, of human thymus T cells. In that study: Healthy Finnish infants undergoing corrective surgery for congenital heart defects provided the donor material. Thymic tissue was derived from resections collected during corrective heart surgery. Repertoires from thymus and blood appeared to show biased V and J gene usage. Unrelated individuals had highly overlapping thymic repertoires, as reported in related research.

The V and J genes are TRBV29-1 and TRBJ2-7; D is possibly TRBD2 (6 bases). The source of this sequence is a boy in the first two years of life with a congenital heart defect. Sequenced sample: thymocytes. This chain's CDR3 is CSVAPRAHAGTPYEQYF. The CDR3, as DNA: TGCAGCGTTGCACCCCGGGCCCATGCGGGAACCCCCTACGAGCAGTACTTC.